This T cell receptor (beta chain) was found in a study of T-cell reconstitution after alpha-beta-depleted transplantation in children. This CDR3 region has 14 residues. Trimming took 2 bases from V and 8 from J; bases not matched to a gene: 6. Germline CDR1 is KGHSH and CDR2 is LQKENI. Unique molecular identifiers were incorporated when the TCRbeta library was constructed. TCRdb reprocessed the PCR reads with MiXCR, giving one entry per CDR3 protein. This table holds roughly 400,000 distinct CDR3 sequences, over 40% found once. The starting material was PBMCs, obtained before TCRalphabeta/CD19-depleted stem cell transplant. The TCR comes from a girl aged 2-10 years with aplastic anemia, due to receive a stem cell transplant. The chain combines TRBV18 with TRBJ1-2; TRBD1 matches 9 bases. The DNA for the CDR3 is TGTGCCAGCTCACCAAAGGGACAGGGTGACGGCTACACCTTC. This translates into CASSPKGQGDGYTF. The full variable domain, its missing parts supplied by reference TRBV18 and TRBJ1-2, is NAGVMQNPRHLVRRRGQEARLRCSPMKGHSHVYWYRQLPEEGLKFMVYLQKENIIDESGMPKERFSAEFPKEGPSILRIQQVVRGDSAAYFCASSPKGQGDGYTFGSGTRLTVV.